The subject of this entry is one T cell receptor beta chain. In TCRdb, the multiplex PCR reads were re-called with MiXCR into one record per CDR3 protein. The sample contains around 150,000 distinct CDR3 sequences, 20% to 25% of which appear only once. The data originate from a study of breast tumors, draining lymph nodes, adjacent tissues. V was pared by 2 bases and J by 7 bases, with 8 bases of the junction left unmatched. The length of the CDR3 is 16 residues. In germline, CDR1 is MNHNS, CDR2 SASEGT. Samples came from axillary lymph nodes draining the breast cancer. Sequenced sample: axillary lymph node tissue. The sequence was obtained from a female donor with breast cancer. Some clones in this sample may be carry-over from other donors' samples. The rearrangement joins TRBV6-1 to TRBJ2-1; 10 bases align to TRBD2. The CDR3 DNA sequence: TGTGCCAGCAGTGAATCTCTAGCGGGAGTTTTGAATGAGCAGTTCTTC. Its protein product is CASSESLAGVLNEQFF.